This T cell receptor (beta chain) was documented in a study of radiotherapy plus CTLA-4 blockade in lung cancer. Study details: Patients showed objective responses in under 20% of cases, and disease control was achieved by 31%. Study-level findings and limits: Early shifts in blood T cell clones, with interferon-beta, reportedly predicted response best. In blood, tumor-derived TCR clones expanded after radiotherapy plus ipilimumab.

TCRdb keeps only in-frame clones here, not all; method: immunoSEQ multiplex PCR. The sample includes about 86,000 clones, roughly four fifths of them seen just once. The CDR3 extends over 13 amino acids. V was cut by 3 bases and J by 5 bases, with 7 bases left in between. Germline V gene data show CDR1 as MDHEN and CDR2 as SYDVKM. With respect to this clone: Its matching antigen is unknown.

Receiving focal radiation plus CTLA-4 blockade with ipilimumab were patients who had chemo-refractory metastatic non-small-cell lung cancer. Material: peripheral blood, obtained from a patient treated with radiotherapy plus ipilimumab. This TCR came from a human donor with non-small cell lung cancer who had stable disease on radiotherapy plus ipilimumab. The chain joins TRBV28 to TRBJ2-2; no firm D call. The CDR3 DNA reads TGTGCCAGCAGTTTCAGGTTGACCGGGGAGCTGTTTTTT. It yields the protein CASSFRLTGELFF.